The sequence of this TCR beta chain was determined in a study of T cells in Graves' hyperthyroidism and ophthalmopathy. The CDR3 is 15 amino acids. Germline values: CDR1 SEHNR, CDR2 FQNEAQ (reference sequence). Trimming took 5 bases from V and 5 from J; bases not matched to a gene: 10. This clonotype was picked up many times. Antigen unknown. RNA transcripts yielded amplified TCR beta CDR3 regions. Using the HTBI primer set, a first-round RT-PCR was run on the TCR CDR3. TCRdb processed the multiplex PCR reads anew with MiXCR; each CDR3 protein has one entry. The table has 500,000 to 600,000 distinct CDR3 sequences, under 60% seen once. Findings and caveats of the study: Ophthalmopathy could be told apart from stable hyperthyroidism with a 13 V-J model. Model predictions of ophthalmopathy came a median approximately 6.5 months before onset.

The chain carries TRBV7-9 and TRBJ2-5; TRBD1 agrees at 8 bases. The sequencing input was peripheral blood or thyroid tissue (not recorded which). This clonotype was obtained from an adult woman with Graves' disease, either hyperthyroidism or ophthalmopathy (not recorded which). The CDR3 region is CASSPIGQGAETQYF. The CDR3 bases are TGTGCCAGCAGCCCCATAGGACAGGGTGCCGAGACCCAGTACTTC.